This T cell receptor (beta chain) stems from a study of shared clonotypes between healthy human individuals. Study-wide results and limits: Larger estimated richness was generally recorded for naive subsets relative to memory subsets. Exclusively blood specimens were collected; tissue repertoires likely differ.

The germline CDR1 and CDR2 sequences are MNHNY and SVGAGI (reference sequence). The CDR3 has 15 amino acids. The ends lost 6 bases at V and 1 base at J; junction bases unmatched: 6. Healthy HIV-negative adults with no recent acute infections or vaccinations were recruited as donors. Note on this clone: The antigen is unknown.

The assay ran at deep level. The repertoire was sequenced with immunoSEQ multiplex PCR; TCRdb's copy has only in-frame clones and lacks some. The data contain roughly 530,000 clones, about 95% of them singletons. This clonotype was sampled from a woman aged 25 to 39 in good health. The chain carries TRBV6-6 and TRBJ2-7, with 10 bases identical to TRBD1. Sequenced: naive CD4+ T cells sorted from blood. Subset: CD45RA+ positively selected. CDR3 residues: CASRAPGQGSYEQYF. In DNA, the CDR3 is TGTGCCAGCAGAGCTCCGGGACAGGGGTCCTACGAGCAGTACTTC.